The sequence of this T cell receptor beta chain was determined in a study of T cell responses to AZD1222 COVID-19 vaccine. Study details: Pooled together were second doses at about 4 or about 12 weeks. General study findings and limits: Most donors were white British and more were female, and clonal diversity was possibly underestimated.

Clones were sequenced by immunoSEQ multiplex PCR, and TCRdb holds only the in-frame ones, with some missing. The sample consists of some 120,000 clones, just under 95% of them appearing once. Worth noting for this clone: The antigen is undetermined.

CDR1 and CDR2 from the germline V gene are SGDLS and YYNGEE. V lost 3 bases to trimming and J lost 2 bases, with 8 bases between them. This CDR3 spans 13 amino acids. V usage is TRBV9 and J usage is TRBJ1-1, with D maybe TRBD1 (5 bases). The clonotype originates from an adult in good health. Sequences were derived from peripheral blood, sampled on day 0 of AZD1222 vaccination. In DNA form, the CDR3 reads TGTGCCAGCAGCGGGAGGGACAACACTGAAGCTTTCTTT. It encodes CASSGRDNTEAFF. The full variable domain, its missing parts supplied by reference TRBV9 and TRBJ1-1, is DSGVTQTPKHLITATGQRVTLRCSPRSGDLSVYWYQQSLDQGLQFLIQYYNGEERAKGNILERFSAQQFPDLHSELNLSSLELGDSALYFCASSGRDNTEAFFGQGTRLTVV.